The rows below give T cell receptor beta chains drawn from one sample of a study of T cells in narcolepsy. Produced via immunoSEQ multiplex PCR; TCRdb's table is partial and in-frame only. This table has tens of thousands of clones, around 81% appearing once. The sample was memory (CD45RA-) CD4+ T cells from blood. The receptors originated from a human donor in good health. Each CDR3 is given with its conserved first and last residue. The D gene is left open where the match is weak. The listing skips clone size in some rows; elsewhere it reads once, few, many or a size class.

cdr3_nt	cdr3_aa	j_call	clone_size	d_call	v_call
TGTGCCAGCACTAGGGGGTCCACAGGGAGCGAGCAGTACTTC	CASTRGSTGSEQYF	TRBJ2-7	.	.	TRBV7-2
TGTGCCATCAGATCCTGGACAGGGCGGGCGGACACTGAAGCTTTCTTT	CAIRSWTGRADTEAFF	TRBJ1-1	.	TRBD1	TRBV10-3
TGTGCCAGCAGCTTAGAGAGGGTGAACACTGAAGCTTTCTTT	CASSLERVNTEAFF	TRBJ1-1	few	.	TRBV7-9
TGTGCCAGCAGTGACCTCTTCGGGTCACCCCTCCACTTT	CASSDLFGSPLHF	TRBJ1-6	.	.	TRBV6-1
TGTGCCAGCAGCTTTTCTAACGGGGGGCGAGCGGATACGCAGTATTTT	CASSFSNGGRADTQYF	TRBJ2-3	.	.	TRBV11-2
TGTGCCAGCAGTTGCCAAGGCCCTGAAGCTTTCTTT	CASSCQGPEAFF	TRBJ1-1	.	.	TRBV6-1
TGTGCCAGCAGCTTGGGGACAGGACCTTATAGCAATCAGCCCCAGCATTTT	CASSLGTGPYSNQPQHF	TRBJ1-5	.	TRBD1	TRBV5-5
TGTGCCAGCAGTGAAAGGCAGGGGGGCACAGATACGCAGTATTTT	CASSERQGGTDTQYF	TRBJ2-3	.	TRBD1	TRBV6-1
TGTGCCTGGAGTATTCCGAACACTGAAGCTTTCTTT	CAWSIPNTEAFF	TRBJ1-1	.	.	TRBV30
TGTGCCAGCAGTGGGAAGGGGGAGACCCAGTACTTC	CASSGKGETQYF	TRBJ2-5	.	.	TRBV6-5
TGTGCCAGCAGCCCCCTAGCGGGGGGGTACACCGGGGAGCTGTTTTTT	CASSPLAGGYTGELFF	TRBJ2-2	.	TRBD2	TRBV7-2
TGTGCCAGCAGCTTAGTAGCTCCAGGGACAGGGGTGGAGAACACTGAAGCTTTCTTT	CASSLVAPGTGVENTEAFF	TRBJ1-1	few	TRBD1	TRBV11-3
TGTGCCGTGGGACAGTCCAGCAATCAGCCCCAGCATTTT	CAVGQSSNQPQHF	TRBJ1-5	few	TRBD1	TRBV10-3
TGTGCCAGCACCCGGGGGGGGCTGGAGACCCAGTACTTC	CASTRGGLETQYF	TRBJ2-5	.	TRBD2	TRBV5-4
TGTGCCAGCAGCCCCCACTGGGACTCCCGGGGCGGGGAGCTGTTTTTT	CASSPHWDSRGGELFF	TRBJ2-2	few	.	TRBV9
TGCGCCAGCAGCTTAGGGGACAGGGTAACAGATACGCAGTATTTT	CASSLGDRVTDTQYF	TRBJ2-3	few	TRBD1	TRBV5-1
TGTGCCATCACCTTGACAGGGGGAAGGGAGACCCAGTACTTC	CAITLTGGRETQYF	TRBJ2-5	.	TRBD1	TRBV10-3
TGTGCCAGCAGTTACCGGCGGGGGATTGGTAATGAGCAGTTCTTC	CASSYRRGIGNEQFF	TRBJ2-1	.	TRBD2	TRBV6-5
TGTGCCAGCAGCTTAGGCGGGGGGCGGCACTACGAGCAGTACTTC	CASSLGGGRHYEQYF	TRBJ2-7	few	TRBD2	TRBV7-2
TGTGCCAGCAGTTACACCTACGAGCAGTACTTC	CASSYTYEQYF	TRBJ2-7	.	.	TRBV6-1
TGTGCTAGTGCCATCCCCATGGGCGAGCAGTACTTC	CASAIPMGEQYF	TRBJ2-7	.	.	TRBV12-5
TGCGCCAGCAGCCCTCCTGCTGGTGTCGGTGGCTACACCTTC	CASSPPAGVGGYTF	TRBJ1-2	once	.	TRBV5-1
TGTGCCAGCAGCTTAGTTGGTGCGGCGGGGGGGCCTTTCACAGATACGCAGTATTTT	CASSLVGAAGGPFTDTQYF	TRBJ2-3	.	TRBD2	TRBV11-2
TGTGCCAGCAAACGGGACAGGAGCTCCTACGAGCAGTACTTC	CASKRDRSSYEQYF	TRBJ2-7	.	TRBD1	TRBV7-2
TGTGCCAGCAGTCGGTCGGGCACAGATACGCAGTATTTT	CASSRSGTDTQYF	TRBJ2-3	.	.	TRBV2
TGTGCCAGCAGCCCACGGGGGGGCACAGATACGCAGTATTTT	CASSPRGGTDTQYF	TRBJ2-3	.	TRBD2	TRBV7-6
TGTGCCAGCAGCTCTAAAACAGGGCTCACTGAAGCTTTCTTT	CASSSKTGLTEAFF	TRBJ1-1	once	.	TRBV5-4
TGCGCCAGCAGCTTGAGAGGTGTTAGCGGGGGCCCGAACACCGGGGAGCTGTTTTTT	CASSLRGVSGGPNTGELFF	TRBJ2-2	once	TRBD2	TRBV5-1
TGCGCCAGCAGCTTGGGGACAGGGGCAGGTGGAAACACCATATATTTT	CASSLGTGAGGNTIYF	TRBJ1-3	.	TRBD1	TRBV5-1
TGTGCCAGCAGGGTCTCTGGAAACACCATATATTTT	CASRVSGNTIYF	TRBJ1-3	few	.	TRBV2
TGTGCCAGCAGCGCCGGGACGGTTTATGGCTACACCTTC	CASSAGTVYGYTF	TRBJ1-2	.	.	TRBV7-9
TGTGCCAGCAGGATCCAGTCAGGGAATTCACCCCTCCACTTT	CASRIQSGNSPLHF	TRBJ1-6	.	.	TRBV6-1
TGTGCCAGCAGCTCTAGCGGGGGGGCCGGTAATGAGCAGTTCTTC	CASSSSGGAGNEQFF	TRBJ2-1	.	TRBD2	TRBV14
TGCGCCAGCAGCCTATCCGGGCTAGAGGTCCACGAGCAGTACTTC	CASSLSGLEVHEQYF	TRBJ2-7	.	.	TRBV5-1
TGTGCCAGCAGCCGGACACGCGCCGGCGAAAAACTGTTTTTT	CASSRTRAGEKLFF	TRBJ1-4	few	.	TRBV7-2
TGTGCCAGCGGCCGACAGGACTACGAGCAGTACTTC	CASGRQDYEQYF	TRBJ2-7	.	.	TRBV7-8
TGCGCCAGCAGCTTCATGGGTAGCGGGGGCTCAGATACGCAGTATTTT	CASSFMGSGGSDTQYF	TRBJ2-3	.	TRBD2	TRBV5-1
TGTGCCAGCAGCTTGGCCTCGGGCAGCTTCTATGGCTACACCTTC	CASSLASGSFYGYTF	TRBJ1-2	.	.	TRBV5-4
TGTGCCAGCAGCGGAAACAGGGCCCTTGGTTACGAGCAGTACTTC	CASSGNRALGYEQYF	TRBJ2-7	.	.	TRBV5-8